Below are 2 T cell receptor beta chains sequenced from a single sample in a study of cytomegalovirus exposure and HLA in healthy donors. Measured with immunoSEQ multiplex PCR; TCRdb has only the in-frame clones, and not every one. The sample contains tens of thousands of clones, under 96% of which appear only once. The material sequenced was PBMCs. The origin of the receptors is a woman between 18 and 29 years old in good health and CMV-seropositive.

This chain uses TRBV6-5 with TRBJ2-7, with D possibly TRBD2 on 5 matching bases. The CDR3 loop spans 14 amino acids. With 2 bases removed from V and 2 bases from J, the gap between germline ends came to 10 bases. Germline lookup yields CDR1 MNHEY and CDR2 SVGAGI. This CDR3 reads CASSYTGLAYEQYF. DNA for the CDR3: TGTGCCAGCAGTTACACGGGATTGGCCTACGAGCAGTACTTC.

The V gene is TRBV7-9, the J gene TRBJ2-3; 7 nucleotides match TRBD2. Trimming cost V 4 bases and J 4 bases; bases outside gene matches: 14. The CDR3 is 17 residues long. Looked up from germline, CDR1 is SEHNR and CDR2 is FQNEAQ (reference sequence). CDR3 coding DNA: TGTGCCAGCAGCTCCCCCTCAATGGGCGGGAGCGCAGATACGCAGTATTTT. Amino acids: CASSSPSMGGSADTQYF. The full variable domain, its missing parts supplied by reference TRBV7-9 and TRBJ2-3, is DTGVSQNPRHKITKRGQNVTFRCDPISEHNRLYWYRQTLGQGPEFLTYFQNEAQLEKSRLLSDRFSAERPKGSFSTLEIQRTEQGDSAMYLCASSSPSMGGSADTQYFGPGTRLTVL.